These T cell receptor beta chains were read from a single sample in a study of blood T cell repertoires in COVID-19. Profiled with immunoSEQ multiplex PCR; TCRdb holds only in-frame clones, not every one. This sample has over 200,000 clones, with more than 85% found just once. Source material: peripheral blood. These receptors originate from a man aged 40-55 years with acute or convalescent COVID-19. CDR3s include the opening cysteine and the closing phenylalanine or tryptophan. Fields, in order: V gene, clone size, D gene, J gene, CDR3 protein, CDR3 DNA. D genes are given only for firm matches. Only some rows state a clone size, as once, few, many or a class for expanded clones.

>TRBV5-1|NA|TRBD1|TRBJ2-3
CASSFPNRTGTPTDTQYF
TGCGCCAGCAGCTTCCCTAATAGGACAGGTACCCCCACAGATACGCAGTATTTT
>TRBV19|NA|NA|TRBJ2-7
CASSIGQDYASYEQYF
TGTGCCAGTAGTATCGGTCAGGACTATGCCTCCTACGAGCAGTACTTC
>TRBV6-4|NA|TRBD1|TRBJ2-7
CASSATGGGRLEQYF
TGTGCCAGCAGTGCGACAGGGGGCGGAAGACTCGAGCAGTACTTC
>TRBV29-1|once|NA|TRBJ1-2
CSVLENSYGYTF
TGCAGCGTTCTCGAAAACAGCTATGGCTACACCTTC
>TRBV7-7|NA|NA|TRBJ2-2
CASRQTGNTGELFF
TGTGCCAGCAGACAAACGGGGAACACCGGGGAGCTGTTTTTT
>TRBV6-1|NA|NA|TRBJ1-1
CASSELGQKAFF
TGTGCCAGCAGTGAATTAGGACAGAAAGCTTTCTTT
>TRBV28|few|TRBD2|TRBJ2-7
CASSSLAGPPSYEQYF
TGTGCCAGCAGTTCTCTAGCGGGACCTCCTTCCTACGAGCAGTACTTC
>TRBV19|NA|TRBD1|TRBJ1-4
CASSNVRTGDEKLFF
TGTGCCAGTAGTAACGTACGGACAGGGGACGAAAAACTGTTTTTT
>TRBV19|NA|NA|TRBJ1-1
CASSMSVNTEAFF
TGTGCCAGTAGTATGTCGGTGAACACTGAAGCTTTCTTT
>TRBV4-1|NA|NA|TRBJ2-5
CASSQARDIQETQYF
TGCGCCAGCAGCCAAGCTCGGGACATACAAGAGACCCAGTACTTC
>TRBV7-9|NA|NA|TRBJ1-1
CASSFDSGGTEAFF
TGTGCCAGCAGCTTCGACTCCGGGGGGACTGAAGCTTTCTTT
>TRBV4-3|NA|NA|TRBJ1-1
CASSQGAKNTEAFF
TGCGCCAGCAGCCAAGGGGCAAAGAACACTGAAGCTTTCTTT
>TRBV14|NA|TRBD2|TRBJ2-7
CASSQDGVGRGMNEQYF
TGTGCCAGCAGCCAAGATGGGGTCGGGCGGGGGATGAACGAGCAGTACTTC
>TRBV6-5|few|NA|TRBJ2-3
CASSYSGGRTDTQYF
TGTGCCAGCAGTTACTCGGGGGGGCGGACAGATACGCAGTATTTT
>TRBV6-5|NA|NA|TRBJ1-1
CASKRNTEAFF
TGTGCCAGCAAGAGGAACACTGAAGCTTTCTTT
>TRBV11-2|NA|NA|TRBJ2-7
CASSSFRGSYEQYF
TGTGCCAGCAGCTCGTTCAGGGGAAGCTACGAGCAGTACTTC
>TRBV18|NA|NA|TRBJ2-2
CASSPEPGRLDGELFF
TGTGCCAGCTCACCGGAGCCAGGGAGGTTAGACGGGGAGCTGTTTTTT
>TRBV14|NA|TRBD1|TRBJ2-7
CASSDRGRNEQYF
TGTGCCAGCAGCGACAGGGGGCGCAACGAGCAGTACTTC
>TRBV6-5|NA|TRBD1|TRBJ1-5
CASSYTGQGQPQHF
TGTGCCAGCAGTTACACGGGACAGGGTCAGCCCCAGCATTTT
>TRBV19|few|TRBD1|TRBJ1-1
CASSIGKGQGLGNTEAFF
TGTGCCAGTAGTATAGGAAAGGGACAGGGATTAGGGAACACTGAAGCTTTCTTT
>TRBV7-9|NA|TRBD1|TRBJ1-1
CASSPGQGMNTEAFF
TGTGCCAGCAGCCCCGGACAGGGGATGAACACTGAAGCTTTCTTT
>TRBV11-3|NA|NA|TRBJ2-1
CASSPGGGSGEQFF
TGTGCCAGCAGCCCCGGGGGCGGGAGTGGTGAGCAGTTCTTC
>TRBV7-9|NA|NA|TRBJ1-6
CASSLSNSYNSPLHF
TGTGCCAGCAGCTTAAGCAACTCCTATAATTCACCCCTCCACTTT
>TRBV7-9|NA|TRBD2|TRBJ2-1
CASSRQHRALAGIENEQFF
TGTGCCAGCAGCCGCCAACATCGTGCACTAGCGGGGATAGAAAATGAGCAGTTCTTC
>TRBV5-6|NA|NA|TRBJ1-5
CASSPQGRSNQPQHF
TGTGCCAGCAGCCCCCAAGGCAGGAGCAATCAGCCCCAGCATTTT
>TRBV10-3|NA|NA|TRBJ1-1
CAISLQGGNTEAFF
TGTGCCATCAGTCTACAAGGAGGAAACACTGAAGCTTTCTTT
>TRBV19|NA|NA|TRBJ1-5
CASSISRRGNQPQHF
TGTGCCAGTAGTATTAGTAGGCGGGGTAATCAGCCCCAGCATTTT
>TRBV20-1|NA|NA|TRBJ2-7
CSASFSYEQYF
TGCAGTGCTAGCTTCAGCTACGAGCAGTACTTC
>TRBV6-5|NA|NA|TRBJ2-7
CASSYSQGLEQYF
TGTGCCAGCAGTTACTCGCAGGGGCTCGAGCAGTACTTC
>TRBV6-5|once|TRBD1|TRBJ2-5
CASSYSRDRGGRTQYF
TGTGCCAGCAGTTACTCTAGGGACAGGGGAGGTAGGACCCAGTACTTC
>TRBV30|NA|NA|TRBJ2-7
CAWSRYYEQYF
TGTGCCTGGAGTCGGTATTACGAGCAGTACTTC
>TRBV15|NA|TRBD2|TRBJ2-2
CATSRGLAGAPNTGELFF
TGTGCCACCAGCAGAGGGCTAGCGGGGGCCCCGAACACCGGGGAGCTGTTTTTT
>TRBV19|NA|TRBD1|TRBJ1-3
CASSRLDRGTGNTIYF
TGTGCCAGTAGCCGTTTGGACAGGGGAACTGGAAACACCATATATTTT
>TRBV4-1|once|TRBD2|TRBJ2-7
CASSQVGLGGLGSYEQYF
TGCGCCAGCAGCCAAGTGGGACTGGGAGGGCTGGGCTCCTACGAGCAGTACTTC
>TRBV6-2/TRBV6-3|NA|NA|TRBJ1-2
CASSYRSGIYGYTF
TGTGCCAGCAGTTACCGCAGCGGGATCTATGGCTACACCTTC
>TRBV11-2|NA|NA|TRBJ2-3
CASSLGGSTDTQYF
TGTGCCAGCAGCCTGGGGGGAAGCACAGATACGCAGTATTTT
>TRBV7-9|NA|NA|TRBJ1-1
CASRLSGGTEAFF
TGTGCCAGCAGACTTTCCGGGGGCACTGAAGCTTTCTTT
>TRBV5-6|NA|TRBD2|TRBJ2-5
CASSFLGLAPQETQYF
TGTGCCAGCAGCTTTTTGGGACTAGCACCGCAAGAGACCCAGTACTTC
>TRBV7-9|NA|TRBD2|TRBJ2-3
CASSSISGRSTDTQYF
TGTGCCAGCAGCTCTATTAGCGGGAGGAGCACAGATACGCAGTATTTT
>TRBV19|once|TRBD1|TRBJ2-7
CASSKPGQGYEQYF
TGTGCCAGTAGTAAGCCGGGACAGGGCTACGAGCAGTACTTC
>TRBV29-1|NA|TRBD1|TRBJ1-5
CSVDDQGAGQPQHF
TGCAGCGTTGATGACCAGGGGGCGGGACAGCCCCAGCATTTT
>TRBV3-1/TRBV3-2|NA|TRBD2|TRBJ2-3
CASSPRDYPSTQYF
TGTGCCAGCAGCCCCCGGGACTACCCCTCTACGCAGTATTTT
>TRBV6-6|once|NA|TRBJ2-7
CASSYGAYYEQYF
TGTGCCAGCAGTTACGGGGCCTACTACGAGCAGTACTTC
>TRBV10-1|NA|NA|TRBJ2-7
CASCRTTYSYEQYF
TGCGCCAGCTGCCGGACTACATATTCCTACGAGCAGTACTTC
>TRBV28|NA|NA|TRBJ1-2
CASRGAANYGYTF
TGTGCCAGCAGGGGGGCAGCAAACTATGGCTACACCTTC
>TRBV6-5|NA|NA|TRBJ1-2
CASRGGFYGYTF
TGTGCCAGCAGGGGGGGGTTCTATGGCTACACCTTC
>TRBV5-4|NA|TRBD1|TRBJ1-1
CASSLNRGRRTEAFF
TGTGCCAGCAGCTTGAACAGGGGGCGTCGGACTGAAGCTTTCTTT
>TRBV28|NA|NA|TRBJ2-3
CASSLGGPGTDTQYF
TGTGCCAGCAGTTTGGGGGGGCCGGGCACAGATACGCAGTATTTT
>TRBV5-1|NA|TRBD1|TRBJ2-3
CASSGGQGIVDTQYF
TGCGCCAGCAGCGGGGGACAGGGGATAGTAGATACGCAGTATTTT
>TRBV21-1|NA|NA|TRBJ2-4
CASSTRTGLIAKNIQYF
TGTGCCAGCAGCACCCGGACAGGGCTCATAGCCAAAAACATTCAGTACTTC
>TRBV10-3|NA|TRBD1|TRBJ2-7
CAISDFSRDRGYEQYF
TGTGCCATCAGTGATTTTAGCCGGGACAGGGGGTACGAGCAGTACTTC
>TRBV2|once|TRBD2|TRBJ2-1
CATQTRGGVDEQFF
TGTGCCACCCAAACCCGGGGGGGAGTCGATGAGCAGTTCTTC
>TRBV2|NA|NA|TRBJ2-3
CASNWAGHPSGDTQYF
TGTGCCAGCAACTGGGCAGGCCATCCCTCAGGAGATACGCAGTATTTT
>TRBV6-1|NA|NA|TRBJ2-3
CASSEGVGNFAQYF
TGTGCCAGCAGTGAAGGAGTGGGCAATTTTGCGCAGTATTTT